What follows is one T cell receptor (beta chain) and its context. The antigen remains undetermined. The sample comes from a study of lymphopenia after photon versus proton radiotherapy. General observations from the study: Larger post-nadir TCR diversity loss correlated inversely with survival in deceased patients. Post-nadir diversity loss with photons came from oligoclonal expansion, particularly CD8+ Temra cells. Relative stability marked proton patients; photon patients lost diversity and naive cells.

Assay used: immunoSEQ multiplex PCR; TCRdb lists only in-frame clones, some missing. The sample includes approximately 12,000 clones, roughly 90% of them seen just once. Germline V gene sequence: CDR1 SEHNR, CDR2 FQNEAQ (reference sequence). With 3 bases removed from V and 0 bases from J, the gap between germline ends came to 8 bases. This CDR3 comprises 14 residues. The V and J genes are TRBV7-9 and TRBJ1-1; D is unresolved. This TCR was sampled from a man aged 55-75 years with pancreatic cancer. Sequences were derived from peripheral blood, sampled from a patient treated with photon-based radiotherapy. In DNA form, the CDR3 reads TGTGCCAGCAGCTTTGTAGCAATGAACACTGAAGCTTTCTTT. Its translation: CASSFVAMNTEAFF. Using reference TRBV7-9 and TRBJ1-1 for the parts outside the CDR3, the full variable domain is DTGVSQNPRHKITKRGQNVTFRCDPISEHNRLYWYRQTLGQGPEFLTYFQNEAQLEKSRLLSDRFSAERPKGSFSTLEIQRTEQGDSAMYLCASSFVAMNTEAFFGQGTRLTVV.